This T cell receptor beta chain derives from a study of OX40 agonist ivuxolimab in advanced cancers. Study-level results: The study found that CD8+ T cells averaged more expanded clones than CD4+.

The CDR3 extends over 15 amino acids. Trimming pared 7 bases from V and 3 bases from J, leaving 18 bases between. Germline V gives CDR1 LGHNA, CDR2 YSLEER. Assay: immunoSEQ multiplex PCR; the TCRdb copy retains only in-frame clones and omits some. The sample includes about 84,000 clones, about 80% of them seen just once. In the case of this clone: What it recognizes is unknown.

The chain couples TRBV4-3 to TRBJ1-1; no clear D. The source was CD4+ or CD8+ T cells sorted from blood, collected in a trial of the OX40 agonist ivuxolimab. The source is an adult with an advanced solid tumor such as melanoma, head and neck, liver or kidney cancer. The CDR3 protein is CASNSRYGVYTEAFF. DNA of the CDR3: TGCGCCAGCAACTCAAGGTATGGGGTATACACTGAAGCTTTCTTT.